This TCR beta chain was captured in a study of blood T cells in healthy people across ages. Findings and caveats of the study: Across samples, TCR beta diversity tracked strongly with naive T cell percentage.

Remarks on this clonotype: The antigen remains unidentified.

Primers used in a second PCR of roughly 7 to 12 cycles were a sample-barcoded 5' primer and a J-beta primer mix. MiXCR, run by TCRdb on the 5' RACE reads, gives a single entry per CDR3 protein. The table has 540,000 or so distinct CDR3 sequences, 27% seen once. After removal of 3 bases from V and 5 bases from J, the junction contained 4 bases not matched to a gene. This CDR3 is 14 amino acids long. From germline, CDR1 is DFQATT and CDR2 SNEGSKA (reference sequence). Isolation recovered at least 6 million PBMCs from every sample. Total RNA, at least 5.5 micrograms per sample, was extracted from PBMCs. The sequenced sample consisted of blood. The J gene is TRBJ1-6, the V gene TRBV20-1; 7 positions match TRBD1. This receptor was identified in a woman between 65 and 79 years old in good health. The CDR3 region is CSASRDSDNSPLHF. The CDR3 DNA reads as TGCAGTGCTAGCCGGGACAGTGATAATTCACCCCTCCACTTT.